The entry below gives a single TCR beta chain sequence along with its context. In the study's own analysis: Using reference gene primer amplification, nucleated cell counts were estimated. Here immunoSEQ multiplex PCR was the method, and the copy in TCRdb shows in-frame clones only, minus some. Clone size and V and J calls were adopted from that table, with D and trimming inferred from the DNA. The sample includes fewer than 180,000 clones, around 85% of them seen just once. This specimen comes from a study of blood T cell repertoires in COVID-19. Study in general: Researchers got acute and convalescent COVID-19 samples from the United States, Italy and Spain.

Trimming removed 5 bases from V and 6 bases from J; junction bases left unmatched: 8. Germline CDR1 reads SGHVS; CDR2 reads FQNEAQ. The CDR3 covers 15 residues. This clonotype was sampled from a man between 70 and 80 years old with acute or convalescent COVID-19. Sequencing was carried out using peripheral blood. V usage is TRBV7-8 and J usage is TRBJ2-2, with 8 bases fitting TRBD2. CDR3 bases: TGTGCCAGCAGCCCTGAAGGACTAGCCTCCGGGGAGCTGTTTTTT. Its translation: CASSPEGLASGELFF.